A single TCR beta chain is shown here with its context. This CDR3 has 12 residues. The germline V gene has CDR1 SNHLY and CDR2 FYNNEI. V was trimmed by 7 bases and J by 7 bases, leaving 13 bases between them. How the authors handled the data: Cell counts per sample came from amplifying reference gene primers. Data came from immunoSEQ multiplex PCR; TCRdb stores just in-frame clones and leaves some out. For V, J and clone size, that table is used; D and trimming come from the DNA. Among about 250,000 clones listed, around 88% were seen once. This sample stems from a study of blood T cell repertoires in COVID-19. Study background: COVID-19 samples from acute and convalescent phases originated in the United States, Italy and Spain. Sources were T cells, B-cell-depleted T cells, or PBMCs; the material itself was cDNA or gDNA.

This sequence originates from an older man with acute or convalescent COVID-19. Sequencing was carried out using peripheral blood. This chain joins TRBV2 and TRBJ1-2, with D tentatively TRBD1 (5 bases). CDR3 in amino acids: CASTRREGGYTF. The CDR3, as DNA: TGTGCCAGCACCCGCAGGGAGGGTGGCTACACCTTC.